This T cell receptor beta chain derives from a study of cytomegalovirus exposure and HLA in healthy donors. Use of 60 Vbeta and 13 Jbeta primers characterized the PCR. Here immunoSEQ multiplex PCR was the method, and the copy in TCRdb shows in-frame clones only, minus some. The listing records 200,000 or so clones. The CDR3 consists of 12 residues. V lost 9 bases to trimming and J lost 5 bases; unmatched junction nucleotides: 4. Germline CDR1 reads MRHNA; CDR2 reads SNTAGT. Regarding donors, all were healthy bone marrow donors. Overall study results and limits: A later analysis linked a missense DCLRE1C variant to TCR beta V- and J-gene trimming. There were reportedly fewer N-insertions in an Asian-associated ancestry cluster than the roughly 700-donor mean, in a later analysis. When presence/absence was analysed, sequencing depth was taken to be roughly uniform across donors.

Details on this clone: Antigen unknown.

The chain couples TRBV6-4 to TRBJ2-1; TRBD2 matches 7 bases. The clonotype was recovered from a girl aged 2 to 10 in good health and CMV-seropositive. The source material was PBMCs. The CDR3 DNA sequence: TGTGCCAGACGGGAGGCCGACAATGAGCAGTTCTTC. It specifies CARREADNEQFF.